The clone carrying this TCR beta chain is judged medium-sized (0.01 to 0.1%). Its specificity is unknown. J lost 7 bases, V lost 4 bases, and 6 bases had no gene match. CDR1 is SGHTA and CDR2 is FQGNSA in the germline V gene. The CDR3 consists of 14 residues. The time point denotes: sample taken at primary tumor resection. These data come from a study of spatial heterogeneity in lung cancer. General observations from the study: Intratumoral expanded alpha and beta TCR counts were found to track tumor mutation counts.

TCRdb re-derived calls from the 5' RACE reads in MiXCR, one entry per CDR3 protein. The sample yields more than 10,000 distinct CDR3 sequences, roughly 5.2% seen once. This TCR was sampled from a male donor with early-stage non-small cell lung cancer. The chain has TRBV7-2 and TRBJ1-5; 8 nucleotides match TRBD1. The sequences come from lung tumor tissue, collected at surgery. The CDR3 coding sequence is TGTGCCAGCAGCTCCCAGGGGGCGCACCAGCCCCAGCATTTT. Encoded protein: CASSSQGAHQPQHF.